One sample yielded the 19 T cell receptor beta chains listed below, sequenced in a study of T cells in women clearing cervical HPV infection. Profiled with immunoSEQ multiplex PCR; TCRdb holds only in-frame clones, not every one. Its table records some 39,000 clones. Sequencing was performed on blood buffy coat. These receptor sequences come from a woman between 18 and 75 years old with a cervical HPV16 infection that either progressed to CIN3+ or cleared (not recorded which).

Details on this clone: The read comes to an end 3 residues before the CDR3 does, leaving the germline J gene to fill in the end. V is TRBV7-6 and J is TRBJ1-1; D not resolved. V was trimmed by 0 bases and J by 4 bases, leaving 12 bases between them. Per germline, CDR1 SGHVS and CDR2 FNYEAQ. The CDR3 spans 15 residues. The sequenced part of the CDR3 DNA is TGTGCCAGCAGCTTAGCAGTAGGGCGTGGCACTGAA. Its protein is CASSLAVGRGTE. The full CDR3 is CASSLAVGRGTEAFF. The whole variable domain, remainder taken from reference TRBV7-6 and TRBJ1-1, is GAGVSQSPRYKVTKRGQDVALRCDPISGHVSLYWYRQALGQGPEFLTYFNYEAQQDKSGLPNDRFSAERPEGSISTLTIQRTEQRDSAMYRCASSLAVGRGTEAFFGQGTRLTVV.

As to this clone: The CDR3 goes on 3 residues after the read ends, and that part is filled in from the germline J gene. The V gene is TRBV6-1, the J gene TRBJ1-3, with D unclear. This CDR3 has 14 amino acids. With 3 bases removed from V and 0 bases from J, the gap between germline ends came to 6 bases. Germline loops: CDR1 MNHNS, CDR2 SASEGT. This CDR3 is CASSELSSGNTIYF. Partial CDR3 DNA: TGTGCCAGCAGTGAGCTCAGCTCTGGAAACACC.

Remarks on this clone: The CDR3 extends 3 residues past the end of the read, so its final part is completed from the germline J gene. The rearrangement uses TRBV5-1 and TRBJ2-1; D is perhaps TRBD1 (6 bases). Germline CDR1 reads SGHRS; CDR2 reads YFSETQ. The CDR3 is 16 amino acids. Trimming took 2 bases from V and 0 from J, leaving 12 bases between them. CDR3 residues: CASSFSTGSSYNEQFF. CDR3 DNA, as far as it was read: TGCGCCAGCAGCTTTAGTACAGGGAGCTCCTACAATGAG.

Concerning this clone itself: The junction shows a germline mismatch at one end, possibly a read error. The missing CDR3 end, 3 residues past where the read stops, is filled in from the germline J gene. The gene calls are TRBV5-1 and TRBJ2-5, with 11 bases aligning to TRBD1. CDR1 is SGHRS, CDR2 YFSETQ, per germline. The CDR3 contains 17 residues. This CDR3 is CTSSHLRTGGMRETQYF. The CDR3 DNA, read in part, is TGCACCAGCAGCCACCTTCGGACAGGGGGCATGAGGGAGACC.

Comments on this clone: The read gets to within 3 residues of the CDR3 end, and the germline J gene fills in the rest. The chain recombines TRBV7-6 with TRBJ2-1, with 15 bases identical to TRBD2. The germline CDR1 and CDR2 sequences are SGHVS and FNYEAQ. The V gene end was trimmed by 5 bases and the J gene end by 8 bases; junction bases not matched to a gene: 10. The CDR3 loop spans 17 amino acids. The part of the CDR3 DNA that was read is TGTGCCAGCAGCCAGGGACTAGCGGGGGGCGTACTCGATGAG. Protein sequence: CASSQGLAGGVLDE. The full CDR3 is CASSQGLAGGVLDEQFF.

On this clone: The read finishes 3 residues shy of the CDR3 end, and the germline J gene is used to complete it. The rearrangement uses TRBV2 and TRBJ2-7; D gene uncertain. Germline CDR1 reads SNHLY; CDR2 reads FYNNEI. Trimming took 3 bases from V and 4 from J, leaving 7 bases between them. The CDR3 has 12 residues. The covered CDR3 bases are TGTGCCAGCAGTGATAACTTATACGAG. Protein: CASSDNLYE. The entire CDR3 protein reads CASSDNLYEQYF. Full variable domain (rest looked up from reference TRBV2 and TRBJ2-7): EPEVTQTPSHQVTQMGQEVILRCVPISNHLYFYWYRQILGQKVEFLVSFYNNEISEKSEIFDDQFSVERPDGSNFTLKIRSTKLEDSAMYFCASSDNLYEQYFGPGTRLTVT.

With regard to this clone: The CDR3 is cut off 3 residues early in the read; its end comes from the germline J gene. The chain recombines TRBV6-1 with TRBJ1-1, with D tentatively TRBD1 (6 bases). With 3 bases removed from V and 1 base from J, the gap between germline ends came to 9 bases. Germline CDR1 is MNHNS and CDR2 is SASEGT. The length of the CDR3 is 14 residues. The DNA read from the CDR3 is TGTGCCAGCAGTGAGTGGGGGCCGAACACTGAA. It codes for CASSEWGPNTE. The complete CDR3 protein is CASSEWGPNTEAFF.

Of note for this clone: The sequence runs out 3 residues before the end of the CDR3; the remainder is reconstructed from the germline J gene. The chain recombines TRBV7-3 with TRBJ2-1; TRBD2 might be the D (5 bases). Germline V gene data show CDR1 as SGHTA and CDR2 as FQGTGA. Trimming took off 1 base at V and 0 bases at J, with 10 bases between the two ends. The CDR3 extends over 16 amino acids. CDR3 amino acids: CASSLNSGTSYNEQFF. The sequenced part of the CDR3 DNA is TGTGCCAGCAGCTTAAACAGCGGAACCTCCTACAATGAG.

Comment on this clone: The read stops 3 residues short of the end of the CDR3; the missing end is completed from the germline J gene. V is TRBV19 and J is TRBJ2-5; no firm D call. There are 13 residues in the CDR3. The V and J ends lost 2 bases and 4 bases respectively, with 8 bases between them. Germline-derived CDR1 and CDR2 are LNHDA and SQIVND (reference sequence). CDR3 residues: CASSINGGETQYF. CDR3 bases read: TGTGCCAGTAGTATAAACGGTGGAGAGACC.

Turning to this clone: Coverage ceases 3 residues before the CDR3 finishes, and the germline J gene fills in the end. The chain recombines TRBV19 with TRBJ2-7, with TRBD2 matching 9 bases. This CDR3 has 16 amino acids. V lost 5 bases, J lost 2 bases, and 10 bases stayed unmatched. Per the germline V gene, CDR1 is LNHDA and CDR2 is SQIVND (reference sequence). The sequenced part of the CDR3 DNA is TGTGCCAGTAGTCCCCTAGGACTAGCGACGACCTACGAG. Protein sequence: CASSPLGLATTYE. The full CDR3 sequence reads CASSPLGLATTYEQYF.

About this clone: The sequence runs out 3 residues before the end of the CDR3; the remainder is reconstructed from the germline J gene. This chain uses TRBV20-1 with TRBJ1-5; D is perhaps TRBD1 (5 bases). Germline V gives CDR1 DFQATT, CDR2 SNEGSKA (reference sequence). The CDR3 runs 14 residues. V was cut by 0 bases and J by 5 bases, with 11 bases left in between. The CDR3 sequence is CSAREGGEHQPQHF. CDR3 DNA (partial): TGCAGTGCTAGAGAGGGAGGGGAGCATCAGCCC.

With respect to this clone: The CDR3 extends 3 residues past the end of the read, so its final part is completed from the germline J gene. The J gene is TRBJ2-5, the V gene TRBV12-5; D may match TRBD1 or TRBD2 (5 bases each). The CDR3 length is 13 residues. Germline-derived CDR1 and CDR2 are LGHNT and FRNRAP. V dropped 2 bases and J dropped 5 bases, with 9 bases sitting between them. The sequenced CDR3 bases are TGTGCTAGTGGTTTGATAGGGGAGGAGACC. Residues: CASGLIGEET. The CDR3 in its entirety is CASGLIGEETQYF.

With regard to this clone: The read is 3 residues too short to cover the CDR3 end, so that end is filled in from the germline J gene. The chain couples TRBV20-1 to TRBJ2-7; perhaps TRBD1 as D (6 bases). The CDR3 sequence is 14 residues long. The germline V gene has CDR1 DFQATT and CDR2 SNEGSKA (reference sequence). V dropped 5 bases and J dropped 0 bases, with 14 bases sitting between them. The CDR3 region is CSAREGGNSYEQYF. The CDR3 bases that were read are TGCAGTGCTCGGGAAGGGGGTAACTCCTACGAG.

As concerns this clone: From the germline J gene comes the end of the CDR3, since the read stops 3 residues before it. The chain has TRBV7-2 and TRBJ2-2; 7 nucleotides align to TRBD1. J lost 7 bases, V lost 8 bases, and 10 bases had no gene match. The CDR3 sequence is 14 residues long. Germline CDR1 reads SGHTA; CDR2 reads FQGNSA. The CDR3 sequence is CASGRQGMFGELFF. The sequenced CDR3 bases are TGTGCCAGCGGACGACAGGGAATGTTCGGGGAG.

The CDR3 loop is CASSLGGTGNEQFF. Incomplete CDR3 DNA: TGTGCCAGCAGTTTGGGGGGAACGGGCAATGAG. The rearrangement joins TRBV12-3 or TRBV12-4 to TRBJ2-1; D may be TRBD2 (6 bases). The read gets to within 3 residues of the CDR3 end, and the germline J gene fills in the rest. V lost 3 bases to trimming and J lost 6 bases, with 12 bases between them. CDR3 length equals 14 residues.

CDR3 sequence: CASSFQPGGNSPLHF. The CDR3 bases that were read are TGTGCCAGCAGCTTTCAACCGGGCGGGAATTCACCC. The chain is built from TRBV7-9 and TRBJ1-6; D unresolved. The read finishes 3 residues shy of the CDR3 end, and the germline J gene is used to complete it. The CDR3 loop spans 15 amino acids. Trimming left V 3 bases short and J 7 bases short, with 13 bases between. CDR1 and CDR2 (germline): SEHNR, FQNEAQ (reference sequence).

As for this clone: The missing CDR3 end, 3 residues past where the read stops, is filled in from the germline J gene. The chain combines TRBV5-1 with TRBJ2-2, with D possibly being TRBD2 (6 bases). The CDR3 contains 14 residues. V lost 2 bases and J lost 7, with 12 bases in between. Germline CDR1 SGHRS, CDR2 YFSETQ. Incomplete CDR3 DNA: TGCGCCAGCAGCTTATGGGGGGAAAACGGGGAG. It codes for CASSLWGENGE. The CDR3 in full is CASSLWGENGELFF.

Turning to this clone: The read finishes 3 residues shy of the CDR3 end, and the germline J gene is used to complete it. The chain links TRBV7-2 to TRBJ2-3; the D gene is possibly TRBD2 (6 bases). The CDR3 length is 15 residues. The germline CDR1 and CDR2 sequences are SGHTA and FQGNSA. Deletions cut 5 bases from V and 4 bases from J, with 16 bases between. Partial CDR3 DNA: TGTGCCAGCAGCCTCCGGGGGAGCCTGGCAGATACG. Translated: CASSLRGSLADT. The full CDR3 protein reads CASSLRGSLADTQYF.

Note on this clone: The DNA ends 3 residues before the CDR3 does, and the rest of the CDR3 is filled in from the germline J gene. The chain uses TRBV4-2 and TRBJ2-3, with TRBD2 matching 9 bases. J lost 1 base, V lost 4 bases, and 9 bases had no gene match. Germline V CDR1 and CDR2: LGHNA, YNFKEQ. CDR3 length equals 17 residues. The CDR3 reads CASSPAFSGGGTDTQYF. The sequenced CDR3 bases are TGTGCCAGCAGCCCTGCGTTTAGCGGGGGAGGCACAGATACG.